A single sample is the source of the 26 T cell receptor beta chains below, sequenced in a study of molecular identifiers for immune sequencing clone quantification. TCRdb re-called the PCR reads with MiXCR, one entry per CDR3 protein. The table shows fewer than 350,000 distinct CDR3 sequences, with about a fifth occurring only once. Sequencing used naive CD8+ T cells from blood, with Jurkat cell RNA spiked in. Subset in this sample: FACS-sorted CD8+CD4-CCR7+CD45RA+ naive T cells. Source of these receptors: a human donor in good health. Some libraries in this study had Jurkat cell RNA spiked in.

Note on this clonotype: This clone may be a read error of a much larger clone one base away. J is TRBJ2-5 and V is TRBV12-3 or TRBV12-4; 7 bases align to TRBD1. The CDR3 consists of 16 residues. The CDR3 here is CASSSLPGTVEEAQYF. DNA for the CDR3: TGTGCCAGCAGTTCACTCCCCGGGACAGTAGAAGAGGCCCAGTACTTC.

This clonotype has a handful of counts. V is TRBV7-9 and J is TRBJ2-1, with 11 bases lining up with TRBD2. After removal of 5 bases from V and 7 bases from J, the junction contained 7 bases not matched to a gene. Germline CDR1 is SEHNR and CDR2 is FQNEAQ (reference sequence). The CDR3 sequence is 15 residues long. DNA for the CDR3: TGTGCCAGCAGCCCCCCGACTAGCGGGGCGAATGAGCAGTTCTTC. Translated, it gives CASSPPTSGANEQFF. Looking up the rest from reference TRBV7-9 and TRBJ2-1 gives the full variable domain: DTGVSQNPRHKITKRGQNVTFRCDPISEHNRLYWYRQTLGQGPEFLTYFQNEAQLEKSRLLSDRFSAERPKGSFSTLEIQRTEQGDSAMYLCASSPPTSGANEQFFGPGTRLTVL.

This clonotype was seen only a few times. One end of the junction does not line up with germline, which may come from a read error. The chain uses TRBV4-2 and TRBJ2-1; TRBD2 is a possible D gene (7 bases). In germline, CDR1 is LGHNA, CDR2 YNFKEQ. The CDR3 is made up of 16 amino acids. The CDR3 sequence: CASSPRGAGRENEQLF. CDR3 sequence (DNA): TGTGCCAGCAGCCCTAGGGGGGCTGGGAGGGAGAATGAGCAGCTCTTC.

CDR3 nucleotides: TGTGCCAGCAGTATTAGGACAGGTACCTACAATGAGCAGTTCTTC. Protein product: CASSIRTGTYNEQFF. J is TRBJ2-1 and V is TRBV12-3 or TRBV12-4; 7 bases line up with TRBD1. The CDR3 is 15 residues long. With V trimmed by 5 bases and J by 2 bases, 6 bases remained unmatched.

In its sample, this clonotype was seen a few times. The rearrangement uses TRBV30 and TRBJ1-4; D is unclear. The CDR3 spans 13 residues. V shed 0 bases and J shed 8 bases, with 10 bases lying between them. Germline V gene data show CDR1 as GTSNPN and CDR2 as SVGIG (reference sequence). The CDR3, as DNA: TGTGCCTGGAGTGTGGCGGGTTGGGAAAAACTGTTTTTT. Amino acids: CAWSVAGWEKLFF.

A single count supports this clonotype. A clone one base away is much larger, so this may be a read error. The gene calls are TRBV13 and TRBJ1-1; D unresolved. Germline loops: CDR1 PRHDT, CDR2 FYEKMQ (reference sequence). The length of the CDR3 is 14 residues. Trimming left V 5 bases short and J 2 bases short, with 12 bases between. The CDR3 bases are TGTGCCAGCAGCCCTGGTAACAGTAACACTGAAGCTTTCTTT. Its protein product is CASSPGNSNTEAFF.

In its sample, this clonotype was seen many times. The rearrangement links TRBV5-6 to TRBJ1-1, with D tentatively TRBD1 (5 bases). The length of the CDR3 is 14 residues. Germline V lookup: CDR1 SGHDT, CDR2 YYEEEE. V was cut by 0 bases and J by 5 bases, with 11 bases left in between. For the CDR3, the DNA is TGTGCCAGCAGCTTGGCCCAGGGTTATACTGAAGCTTTCTTT. Amino acids: CASSLAQGYTEAFF.

Points on this clonotype: A read error may explain this, as a much larger clone is one base away. The rearrangement links TRBV4-3 to TRBJ2-7; D might be TRBD2 (5 bases). There are 14 residues in the CDR3. Looked up from germline, CDR1 is LGHNA and CDR2 is YSLEER. This chain's CDR3 is CASSQDEGRNEQHF. In DNA, the CDR3 is TGCGCCAGCAGCCAAGATGAAGGGAGAAACGAGCAGCACTTC.

The chain couples TRBV7-6 to TRBJ2-3, with no clear D. This CDR3 has 15 residues. Germline CDR1 SGHVS, CDR2 FNYEAQ. The germline V and J ends were trimmed by 5 bases and 6 bases, with 18 bases remaining between them. CDR3 sequence: CASSPILRRVDTQYF. The CDR3 DNA is TGTGCCAGCAGCCCCATCCTCCGCCGGGTTGATACGCAGTATTTT. Full variable domain (outside the CDR3, taken from reference TRBV7-6 and TRBJ2-3): GAGVSQSPRYKVTKRGQDVALRCDPISGHVSLYWYRQALGQGPEFLTYFNYEAQQDKSGLPNDRFSAERPEGSISTLTIQRTEQRDSAMYRCASSPILRRVDTQYFGPGTRLTVL.

This clonotype was counted at least ten times. V is TRBV5-1 and J is TRBJ2-3; 10 nucleotides match TRBD1. The germline V gene has CDR1 SGHRS and CDR2 YFSETQ. The CDR3 totals 18 residues. J was trimmed by 2 bases and V by 2 bases; bases with no gene match: 11. The DNA of the CDR3 is TGCGCCAGCAGCTTTTCCGGGACAGGGGCTCCAGTCACAGATACGCAGTATTTT. Protein: CASSFSGTGAPVTDTQYF.

The gene calls are TRBV2 and TRBJ1-1, with a possible D match to TRBD1 (6 bases). The germline V and J ends were trimmed by 7 bases and 6 bases, with 12 bases remaining between them. The CDR3 sequence is 12 residues long. Germline V gene lookup returns CDR1 SNHLY and CDR2 FYNNEI. This CDR3 is CASITGLPEAFF. CDR3 DNA: TGTGCCAGCATTACAGGGCTCCCTGAAGCTTTCTTT.

This clonotype turned up a few times. The chain links TRBV19 to TRBJ2-7, with 7 bases identical to TRBD2. Germline values: CDR1 LNHDA, CDR2 SQIVND (reference sequence). The CDR3 runs 14 residues. V shed 4 bases, J shed 5 bases, and the junction held 8 bases outside the gene matches. The CDR3 nucleotides read TGTGCCAGTAGTACTAGCGGAGGGGCTAACGAGCAGTACTTC. This sequence encodes CASSTSGGANEQYF.

This clonotype was picked up a small number of times. This sequence joins TRBV13 and TRBJ2-7, with TRBD1 identical over 10 bases. The CDR3 length is 15 residues. V was pared by 3 bases and J by 5 bases, with 7 bases of the junction left unmatched. Germline values: CDR1 PRHDT, CDR2 FYEKMQ (reference sequence). This CDR3 reads CASSFGTGVSHEQYF. The DNA of the CDR3 is TGTGCCAGCAGCTTTGGGACAGGGGTTTCCCACGAGCAGTACTTC.

In this sample, this clonotype turned up many times. V is TRBV19 and J is TRBJ2-7; D tentatively reads TRBD1 or TRBD2 (5 bases each). Trimming pared 3 bases from V and 2 bases from J, leaving 14 bases between. This CDR3 spans 15 amino acids. CDR1 is LNHDA, CDR2 SQIVND, per germline (reference sequence). The chain's CDR3 is CASSIGAGPTYEQYF. CDR3 DNA sequence: TGTGCCAGTAGTATCGGGGCAGGACCAACCTACGAGCAGTACTTC.

This clonotype was picked up many times. CDR3 in amino acids: CASSELGGHQPQHF. In DNA form, the CDR3 reads TGTGCCAGCAGTGAATTGGGGGGCCATCAGCCCCAGCATTTT. The chain recombines TRBV25-1 with TRBJ1-5; D is perhaps TRBD1 (6 bases). The V and J ends lost 1 base and 5 bases respectively, with 9 bases between them. The germline V gene encodes CDR1 MGHDK and CDR2 SYGVNS. The CDR3 totals 14 residues.

The table lists this clonotype with many counts. This chain connects TRBV28 to TRBJ2-7; D may be TRBD1 (6 bases). V was shortened by 8 bases and J by 2 bases, with 10 bases between the two germline ends. The CDR3 sequence is 12 residues long. CDR1 is MDHEN, CDR2 SYDVKM, per germline. CDR3 bases: TGTGCCAGCCGGGACACTGCCTACGAGCAGTACTTC. Translating gives CASRDTAYEQYF.

This clonotype was recorded many times. This sequence joins TRBV5-1 and TRBJ1-1; perhaps TRBD1 as D (5 bases). Trimming pared 3 bases from V and 2 bases from J, leaving 14 bases between. Germline loops: CDR1 SGHRS, CDR2 YFSETQ. The CDR3 is made up of 15 amino acids. This chain's CDR3 is CASSYRQTANTEAFF. DNA for the CDR3: TGCGCCAGCAGCTACCGACAGACCGCCAACACTGAAGCTTTCTTT.

This clonotype has a count of ten or more. The V call is TRBV12-3 or TRBV12-4, the J call TRBJ2-6; 7 bases align to TRBD1. J lost 4 bases, V lost 4 bases, and 10 bases had no gene match. This CDR3 is built from 17 residues. CDR3 residues: CASSSGPTGLGANVLTF. The CDR3 nucleotides read TGTGCCAGCAGTTCGGGACCGACAGGGTTAGGGGCCAACGTCCTGACTTTC.

The rearrangement links TRBV28 to TRBJ2-3; the D gene is possibly TRBD2 (5 bases). The germline CDR1 and CDR2 sequences are MDHEN and SYDVKM. The CDR3 loop spans 13 amino acids. The V end lost 6 bases, the J end lost 5 bases, and 12 bases lay between the germline ends. CDR3 sequence reads: CASSYGVGDTQYF. In nucleotides, the CDR3 is TGTGCCAGCAGCTACGGGGTCGGAGATACGCAGTATTTT.

The chain recombines TRBV6-5 with TRBJ2-7; D unresolved. CDR1 and CDR2 (germline): MNHEY, SVGAGI. V lost 2 bases to trimming and J lost 4 bases, with 15 bases between them. The length of the CDR3 is 15 residues. The CDR3 here is CASSYKIGEKYEQYF. The CDR3 bases are TGTGCCAGCAGTTACAAAATTGGGGAAAAGTACGAGCAGTACTTC.

This clonotype has ten or more counts. This chain links TRBV5-1 with TRBJ2-3; D is undetermined. The V end was cut by 0 bases, the J end by 3 bases, with 5 bases between. The CDR3 is 13 amino acids. Germline V gene data show CDR1 as SGHRS and CDR2 as YFSETQ. The CDR3 is CASSLEMTDTQYF. The CDR3 coding sequence is TGCGCCAGCAGCTTGGAGATGACAGATACGCAGTATTTT.

The sample holds many counts of this clonotype. The J gene is TRBJ2-2, the V gene TRBV7-6; D possibly corresponds to TRBD1 (5 bases). CDR1 SGHVS and CDR2 FNYEAQ come from the germline V gene. This CDR3 has 15 residues. The ends were cut back, 5 bases at V and 0 bases at J, with 10 bases in the middle. As DNA, the CDR3 is TGTGCCAGCAGCCAGGGTGCGGCGAACACCGGGGAGCTGTTTTTT. Its translation: CASSQGAANTGELFF.

In this sample, this clonotype turned up many times. The chain is built from TRBV4-3 and TRBJ1-3, with D unclear. The CDR3 runs 15 residues. Germline V gene data show CDR1 as LGHNA and CDR2 as YSLEER. Trimming shortened V by 0 bases and J by 1 base, and 7 bases separated the two germline ends. CDR3 in amino acids: CASSQDRESGNTIYF. CDR3 nucleotide sequence: TGCGCCAGCAGCCAAGATAGGGAATCTGGAAACACCATATATTTT.

About this clonotype: The germline gene is not matched at one end of the junction; a read error may be the cause. The J gene is TRBJ2-4, the V gene TRBV7-9; TRBD2 is a possible D gene (6 bases). Germline V lookup: CDR1 SEHNR, CDR2 FQNEAQ (reference sequence). The CDR3 extends over 16 amino acids. Written as DNA, the CDR3 is TGTGCCAGCAGCCCCCCAGCGGGCATAGCCCAAAACATTCAGTACTTC. Translation gives CASSPPAGIAQNIQYF.

Only a few counts were recorded for this clonotype. This may be a read error: a much more frequent sequence differs by one nucleotide. This CDR3 fails to terminate in the conserved phenylalanine or tryptophan, so it likely reflects a read error. This chain uses TRBV2 with TRBJ1-2; the match to TRBD1 covers 8 bases. V was clipped by 5 bases and J by 4 bases; unmatched bases: 9. CDR1 and CDR2 from the germline V gene are SNHLY and FYNNEI. CDR3 length equals 15 residues. The CDR3 region has the DNA TGTGCCAGCAGTCCATTTGGACAGGGAGCCTATGGCTACACCTCC. Protein product: CASSPFGQGAYGYTS.

The rearrangement links TRBV7-9 to TRBJ1-1; possible D gene TRBD1, 5 bases. Germline lookup yields CDR1 SEHNR and CDR2 FQNEAQ (reference sequence). CDR3 length: 14 amino acids. V lost 2 bases, J lost 8 bases, and 15 bases lay in between. The DNA of the CDR3 is TGTGCCAGCAGCTTATTTAACGGGGCGTCCGAAGCTTTCTTT. It translates to CASSLFNGASEAFF.